The 12 T cell receptor beta chains below come from one sample, sequenced in a study of early stage breast cancer tumors. This table comes from immunoSEQ multiplex PCR, and its TCRdb copy is limited to in-frame clones, with some not included. The table has about 50,000 clones, about 77% seen once. The sequenced sample was blood. All receptors derive from a person aged 40 to 49 with breast cancer.

CDR3 amino acids: CASSDPVPRGGEQFF. Here the CDR3 DNA reads TGTGCCAGCAGTGATCCCGTACCCCGGGGGGGTGAGCAGTTCTTC. The chain is built from TRBV2 and TRBJ2-1; 8 bases map to TRBD2. There are 15 residues in the CDR3. Trimming at V came to 3 bases and at J to 9 bases, leaving 10 bases not matched to a gene. The germline gives CDR1 SNHLY, CDR2 FYNNEI.

This chain links TRBV21-1 with TRBJ2-4; TRBD1, the table's D call, was not compared with the DNA. TRBV21-1 is annotated as a pseudogene. The CDR3 runs to 11 residues. CDR3 nucleotides: TGTGCCAGGCAGGACATGGACATTCAGTACTTC. Translation: CARQDMDIQYF.

J is TRBJ2-1 and V is TRBV6-1; 10 bases line up with TRBD1. After removal of 8 bases from V and 8 bases from J, the junction contained 9 bases not matched to a gene. The germline CDR1 and CDR2 sequences are MNHNS and SASEGT. The CDR3 extends over 14 amino acids. The CDR3 region is CASGKRDRGYEQFF. DNA of the CDR3: TGTGCCAGCGGAAAACGGGACAGGGGCTATGAGCAGTTCTTC.

The chain uses TRBV10-3 and TRBJ2-7, with D possibly TRBD1 on 5 matching bases. The CDR3 is made up of 13 amino acids. V shed 3 bases and J shed 6 bases, with 12 bases lying between them. Germline values: CDR1 ENHRY, CDR2 SYGVKD. DNA for the CDR3: TGTGCCATCAGTGATTCATTAGGGGTCGAGCAGTACTTC. It codes for CAISDSLGVEQYF.

This rearrangement joins TRBV2 to TRBJ2-5; D is unclear. This CDR3 region has 13 residues. Germline loops: CDR1 SNHLY, CDR2 FYNNEI. Trimming stripped 7 bases from V and 2 bases from J, with 11 bases between. CDR3: CASNRVGQETQYF. Here the CDR3 DNA reads TGTGCCAGCAATCGGGTGGGGCAAGAGACCCAGTACTTC.

V and J are TRBV18 and TRBJ2-1, with D unresolved. The CDR3 has 12 residues. The V and J ends lost 3 bases and 6 bases respectively, with 6 bases between them. CDR1 and CDR2 from the germline V gene are KGHSH and LQKENI. The CDR3 sequence is CASSPRLNEQFF. The CDR3 nucleotides read TGTGCCAGCTCACCTAGGCTCAATGAGCAGTTCTTC.

The genes are TRBV29-1 and TRBJ2-5; 9 bases match TRBD2. The CDR3 is 13 amino acids. Germline V CDR1 and CDR2: SQVTM, ANQGSEA. With 2 bases clipped from V and 3 bases from J, the junction kept 1 base outside the gene matches. The CDR3 region is CSVERGGEETQYF. The CDR3 DNA is TGCAGCGTTGAACGCGGGGGGGAAGAGACCCAGTACTTC.

The chain is built from TRBV6-4 and TRBJ2-1; TRBD2 matches at 7 bases. Germline assignment: CDR1 MRHNA and CDR2 SNTAGT. Trimming cost V 2 bases and J 6 bases; bases outside gene matches: 7. The CDR3 extends over 15 amino acids. CDR3 loop: CASSDGEGEVNEQFF. The CDR3 nucleotides are TGTGCCAGCAGTGACGGGGAGGGAGAGGTCAATGAGCAGTTCTTC.

The chain couples TRBV7-2 to TRBJ2-7; D unresolved. Trimming removed 1 base from V and 7 bases from J, with 5 bases in between. The CDR3 length is 11 residues. Looked up from germline, CDR1 is SGHTA and CDR2 is FQGNSA. CDR3 sequence: CASSLDLEQYF. The CDR3 bases are TGTGCCAGCAGCTTAGATCTGGAGCAGTACTTC.

The chain combines TRBV2 with TRBJ1-3, with TRBD1 as a possible D gene (6 bases). The CDR3 extends over 15 amino acids. The V end was cut by 6 bases, the J end by 3 bases, with 15 bases between. Germline V gives CDR1 SNHLY, CDR2 FYNNEI. CDR3 in amino acids: CASRKDRLLGNTIYF. The CDR3 DNA follows: TGTGCCAGCAGGAAAGACAGGCTCCTTGGAAACACCATATATTTT.

This rearrangement joins TRBV27 to TRBJ2-3; TRBD2 matches 11 bases. Germline V gene sequence: CDR1 MNHEY, CDR2 SMNVEV (reference sequence). V dropped 6 bases and J dropped 6; count of bases not matched to a gene: 8. The CDR3 runs 15 residues. The CDR3 loop is CASSPTSGRADTQYF. The CDR3 DNA reads as TGTGCCAGCAGCCCCACTAGCGGGAGAGCTGATACGCAGTATTTT.

This chain joins TRBV20-1 and TRBJ1-1, with D possibly being TRBD1 (5 bases). The germline V gene has CDR1 DFQATT and CDR2 SNEGSKA (reference sequence). V was cut by 5 bases and J by 6 bases, with 10 bases left in between. The CDR3 is made up of 11 amino acids. This CDR3 is CSASSGAEAFF. DNA for the CDR3: TGCAGTGCTTCGTCGGGGGCTGAAGCTTTCTTT.